Included here is one T cell receptor (beta chain) sequence, with context. Its specific antigen is unknown. At one boundary the junction diverges from the germline segment, which might be a read error. The sample is drawn from a study of PD-1 blockade in classical Hodgkin lymphoma (dated by TCRdb to about 2020). Describing the broader study: Nivolumab dosing was 3 mg/kg intravenously every 2 weeks, continuing until either disease progression or unacceptable toxicity. A peripheral blood immune signature of response to PD-1 blockade in classical Hodgkin lymphoma was defined using TCR beta sequencing and CyTOF.

Beyond this particular receptor, the publication reports: Baseline diversity similar to that of newly diagnosed patients was observed in trial patients achieving complete response, whereas significantly lower diversity was observed in partial responders and progressors. Lower diversity was observed in patients in whom nivolumab was started less than 1 year after ASCT, and these patients were excluded from later analyses so that confounding by immune reconstitution would be avoided. The study was restricted to a single clinical trial cohort, and the causes of repertoire differences, possibly disease activity or prior therapy, were left undefined. Baseline TCR diversity was reported to be lower in newly diagnosed patients than in healthy donors and to be lower still in relapsed/refractory patients. A significant rise by C4D1 was seen in CD4+ but not CD8+ TCR diversity (p=0.0027 vs p=0.16), with the rise being most apparent in complete responders (p=0.02).

The time point label on this specimen signifies: cycle 4 day 1 (C4D1), after 6 weeks of nivolumab. Every trial patient had relapsed following autologous stem cell transplantation, and prior brentuximab vedotin exposure was what differed among cohorts A, B and C. The trial cohort included fewer than 60 patients with relapsed/refractory classical Hodgkin lymphoma, and each patient had a best overall response of complete response, partial response or progressive disease. Single-agent nivolumab was administered to trial patients in the multi-cohort phase II CheckMate 205 trial. An independent review committee assessed best overall response by applying the 2007 International Working Group response criteria. Trial PBMCs were collected immediately before nivolumab initiation (C1D1) and during therapy at cycle 2 day 1 and cycle 4 day 1. Peripheral blood was collected in 8 mL Vacutainer Cell Preparation Tubes, from which PBMCs were isolated by centrifugation and then cryopreserved.

The Qiagen DNeasy kit was used to extract genomic DNA from unsorted PBMCs and from the negatively selected CD4+ and CD8+ fractions. TCR beta CDR3 regions were amplified by immunoSEQ multiplex PCR using primers annealing to V and J segments. A synthetic immune receptor repertoire was used to minimize amplification bias, and remaining bias was computationally removed after sequencing. Per the authors' processing: Custom Python scripts were used to quantify repertoire diversity as the Shannon entropy index. Unsorted, CD4+ and CD8+ repertoires were analyzed separately, except in combined analyses where CD4+ and CD8+ sequences were merged in silico. A clone counted as expanded when the clone's frequency after treatment rose at least 2-fold relative to C1D1, and clones undetected at baseline were given a pseudocount of 0.5. Singleton clones were defined as clones with 0 or 1 copy at C1D1, and non-singleton clones were defined as clones with 2 or more copies. Clones expanded in unsorted samples were assigned a CD4+, CD8+ or unknown annotation through matching of protein sequences in sorted samples from the same patient. Wilcoxon tests were applied to paired samples to test diversity changes from C1D1 to C4D1. The immuneACCESS repertoire file appears here via TCRdb, limited to in-frame rearrangements. These files lack a portion of the clones; in checked studies, under half of the deficit traces to unresolved V genes, and the cause of the others is not known. The V and J calls and the clone size are those of that table, but D and trimming were determined from the DNA. The sample includes 50,000 or so clones, with around 87% observed a single time. The top ten hold approximately 15% of the sample.

The sequence came from a human donor with classical Hodgkin lymphoma. Source: peripheral blood mononuclear cells (PBMCs), taken before the fourth cycle of nivolumab.

The sequenced DNA is TGTGCCAGCAGCGGCCAGGGCTTC. Its protein is CASSGQGF. The chain uses TRBV9 and TRBJ2-4, with a tentative D gene TRBD1 over 5 matching bases. According to the germline V gene, CDR1 reads SGDLS and CDR2 reads YYNGEE. From its cysteine to its phenylalanine, the CDR3 spans 8 amino acids. The entry retains the CDR3 DNA only, 24 bases that are in frame from base 1.